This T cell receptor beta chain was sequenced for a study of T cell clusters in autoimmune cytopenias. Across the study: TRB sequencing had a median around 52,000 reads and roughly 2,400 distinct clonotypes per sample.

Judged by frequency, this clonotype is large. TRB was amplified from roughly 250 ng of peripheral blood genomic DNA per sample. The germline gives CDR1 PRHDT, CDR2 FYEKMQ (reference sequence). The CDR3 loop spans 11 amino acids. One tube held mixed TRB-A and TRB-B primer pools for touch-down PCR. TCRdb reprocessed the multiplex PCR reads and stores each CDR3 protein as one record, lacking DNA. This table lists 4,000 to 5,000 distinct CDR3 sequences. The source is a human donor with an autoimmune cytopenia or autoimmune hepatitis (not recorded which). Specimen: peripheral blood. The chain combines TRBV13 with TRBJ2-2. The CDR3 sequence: CASSLTGELFF.